A single sample is the source of the 20 T cell receptor beta chains below, sequenced in a study of cytomegalovirus exposure and HLA in healthy donors. 13 Jbeta primers and 60 Vbeta primers were used for the PCR. Repertoires were generated with immunoSEQ multiplex PCR, while TCRdb's copy carries only in-frame clones and drops some. The profile covers over 95,000 clones, with about 80% appearing a single time and about 2% taken by the ten largest. Sequencing was performed on PBMCs. Receptors were obtained from a human donor in good health.

This rearrangement joins TRBV27 to TRBJ2-7; 15 positions agree with TRBD2. V shed 4 bases and J 0 bases; nucleotides not matched to a gene: 7. This CDR3 comprises 18 residues. Germline values: CDR1 MNHEY, CDR2 SMNVEV (reference sequence). The CDR3 bases are TGTGCCAGCAGTTCTAGGACTAGCGGGAGGGCCGACTCCTACGAGCAGTACTTC. Translating gives CASSSRTSGRADSYEQYF.

This chain joins TRBV19 and TRBJ2-1, with TRBD2 matching over 10 bases. Per the germline V gene, CDR1 is LNHDA and CDR2 is SQIVND (reference sequence). J was trimmed by 3 bases and V by 6 bases; bases with no gene match: 5. The CDR3 totals 15 residues. The CDR3 reads CASSLSGRIYNEQFF. The CDR3 coding sequence is TGTGCCAGTAGCCTTAGCGGGAGGATCTACAATGAGCAGTTCTTC.

The chain links TRBV20-1 to TRBJ2-7; the D is unclear. This CDR3 region has 11 residues. V was clipped by 6 bases and J by 3 bases, with 9 bases between them. In germline, CDR1 is DFQATT, CDR2 SNEGSKA (reference sequence). The CDR3 coding sequence is TGCAGTGCCCATACTGTCTACGAGCAGTACTTC. This encodes CSAHTVYEQYF.

The V gene is TRBV7-3, the J gene TRBJ2-3; 10 nucleotides agree with TRBD2. Germline loops: CDR1 SGHTA, CDR2 FQGTGA. The V gene end was trimmed by 0 bases and the J gene end by 5 bases; junction bases not matched to a gene: 11. The CDR3 consists of 18 residues. This CDR3 is CASSLTAGAGGQRDTQYF. The CDR3, as DNA: TGTGCCAGCAGCTTAACTGCAGGAGCGGGGGGGCAGCGAGATACGCAGTATTTT.

V usage is TRBV25-1 and J usage is TRBJ1-6, with 8 bases fitting TRBD1. The germline gives CDR1 MGHDK, CDR2 SYGVNS. The trim removed 7 bases at V and 8 bases at J, leaving 7 bases unmatched. The CDR3 length is 14 residues. CDR3 nucleotide sequence: TGTGCCAGCACAAGGACAGGGAAGTATTCACCCCTCCACTTT. It yields the protein CASTRTGKYSPLHF.

The chain uses TRBV30 and TRBJ1-5, with 9 bases identical to TRBD1. There are 15 residues in the CDR3. Germline values: CDR1 GTSNPN, CDR2 SVGIG (reference sequence). J lost 7 bases, V lost 4 bases, and 11 bases had no gene match. CDR3 in amino acids: CAWTPGTGIRQPQHF. In nucleotides, the CDR3 is TGTGCCTGGACCCCAGGGACAGGGATCCGACAGCCCCAGCATTTT.

The chain carries TRBV19 and TRBJ2-2; D possibly corresponds to TRBD1 (5 bases). The CDR3 consists of 15 residues. CDR1 LNHDA and CDR2 SQIVND come from the germline V gene (reference sequence). The germline V and J ends were trimmed by 9 bases and 4 bases, with 18 bases remaining between them. DNA of the CDR3: TGTGCCAGCACATCCGAAGGGGCAGTCACCGGGGAGCTGTTTTTT. It yields the protein CASTSEGAVTGELFF.

This clone has more than one count but fewer than ten. V is TRBV19 and J is TRBJ2-7; TRBD1 might be the D (6 bases). CDR1 is LNHDA and CDR2 is SQIVND in the germline V gene (reference sequence). The CDR3 extends over 12 amino acids. V was cut by 3 bases and J by 4 bases, with 7 bases left in between. This chain's CDR3 is CASSMRGYEQYF. The CDR3 coding sequence is TGTGCCAGTAGTATGAGGGGGTACGAGCAGTACTTC.

CDR3 loop: CASSLRTTGEQYF. As DNA, the CDR3 is TGTGCCAGTAGTCTCCGGACTACTGGCGAGCAGTACTTC. The gene calls are TRBV19 and TRBJ2-7; a weak D match, TRBD2 (6 bases). Per germline, CDR1 LNHDA and CDR2 SQIVND (reference sequence). The CDR3 sequence is 13 residues long. The V end was cut by 5 bases, the J end by 6 bases, with 14 bases between.

The CDR3 DNA is TGTGCCAGCAGCTACGGGACAGGGACAGAAGCTTTCTTT. Protein product: CASSYGTGTEAFF. This chain joins TRBV7-9 and TRBJ1-1; 9 bases match TRBD1. This CDR3 is 13 amino acids long. V was clipped by 4 bases and J by 8 bases; unmatched bases: 5. Germline lookup yields CDR1 SEHNR and CDR2 FQNEAQ (reference sequence).

The V call is TRBV4-1, the J call TRBJ2-5; 8 bases agree with TRBD2. V lost 0 bases to trimming and J lost 1 base; unmatched junction nucleotides: 1. The CDR3 runs to 15 residues. Germline lookup yields CDR1 MGHRA and CDR2 YSYEKL. The CDR3 is CASSQELAVQETQYF. The CDR3 nucleotides read TGCGCCAGCAGCCAAGAACTAGCGGTCCAAGAGACCCAGTACTTC.

The rearrangement links TRBV29-1 to TRBJ2-7, with 7 bases lining up with TRBD2. Germline V gene data show CDR1 as SQVTM and CDR2 as ANQGSEA. The CDR3 length is 11 residues. V shed 5 bases, J shed 6 bases, and the junction held 4 bases outside the gene matches. The CDR3 DNA reads as TGCAGCGTTCGACTAGCAGCCGAGCAGTACTTC. It translates to CSVRLAAEQYF.

The genes are TRBV7-8 and TRBJ2-6, with a weak D call TRBD2 (6 bases). CDR1 SGHVS and CDR2 FQNEAQ come from the germline V gene. The CDR3 spans 18 residues. V was pared by 4 bases and J by 0 bases, with 16 bases between. The CDR3, as DNA: TGTGCCAGCAGCTGGAACCCTCGGGGGAGCTCTGGGGCCAACGTCCTGACTTTC. Amino acid sequence: CASSWNPRGSSGANVLTF.

The V call is TRBV7-3, the J call TRBJ2-3; D may be TRBD2 (6 bases). The CDR3 length is 14 residues. Germline CDR1 and CDR2: SGHTA and FQGTGA. The ends were cut back, 1 base at V and 5 bases at J, with 10 bases in the middle. CDR3 in DNA: TGTGCCAGCAGCTTAAGAGGGGAGGAAGATACGCAGTATTTT. Its protein product is CASSLRGEEDTQYF.

The chain combines TRBV5-4 with TRBJ2-3; perhaps TRBD2 as D (6 bases). CDR1 is SGHNT and CDR2 is YYREEE in the germline V gene (reference sequence). The CDR3 is made up of 15 amino acids. Deletions cut 4 bases from V and 0 bases from J, with 12 bases between. CDR3: CASSPPGVSTDTQYF. DNA of the CDR3: TGTGCCAGCAGCCCTCCGGGGGTTAGCACAGATACGCAGTATTTT. Supplemented by reference TRBV5-4 and TRBJ2-3, the full variable domain reads ETGVTQSPTHLIKTRGQQVTLRCSSQSGHNTVSWYQQALGQGPQFIFQYYREEENGRGNFPPRFSGLQFPNYSSELNVNALELDDSALYLCASSPPGVSTDTQYFGPGTRLTVL.

The V call is TRBV28, the J call TRBJ1-6; the match to TRBD1 covers 9 bases. CDR3 length: 16 residues. The germline V gene has CDR1 MDHEN and CDR2 SYDVKM. After removal of 4 bases from V and 9 bases from J, the junction contained 10 bases not matched to a gene. CDR3 DNA: TGTGCCAGCAGTTCCCTGACTTGGACAGGGGTTTCACCCCTCCACTTT. This gives the protein CASSSLTWTGVSPLHF.

CDR3 nucleotides: TGTGCCAGCAGCTTGGCGGCGGGAGGGCAGACCCAGTACTTC. Its protein product is CASSLAAGGQTQYF. The rearrangement uses TRBV5-6 and TRBJ2-5; 9 nucleotides match TRBD2. The CDR3 covers 14 residues. CDR1 is SGHDT, CDR2 YYEEEE, per germline. The V and J ends lost 0 bases and 6 bases, in that order; junction bases with no gene match: 3.

The chain has TRBV2 and TRBJ1-2; the D gene is possibly TRBD1 (5 bases). The ends were cut back, 4 bases at V and 2 bases at J, with 11 bases in the middle. CDR3 size: 14 residues. CDR1 SNHLY and CDR2 FYNNEI come from the germline V gene. The CDR3 reads CASSGQLSNYGYTF. In DNA form, the CDR3 reads TGTGCCAGCAGTGGACAGCTATCAAACTATGGCTACACCTTC.

This clone was picked up one time. The J gene is TRBJ2-2, the V gene TRBV16, with a tentative D call TRBD1 (5 bases). The CDR3 sequence is 14 residues long. The ends were cut back, 3 bases at V and 3 bases at J, with 8 bases in the middle. The germline V gene has CDR1 KGHSY and CDR2 FQNENV. CDR3 nucleotide sequence: TGTGCCAGCAGCCAGATACAGGACACCGGGGAGCTGTTTTTT. Its protein product is CASSQIQDTGELFF.

The genes are TRBV5-1 and TRBJ2-5, with TRBD2 identical over 10 bases. After removal of 4 bases from V and 2 bases from J, the junction contained 17 bases not matched to a gene. This CDR3 contains 19 residues. The germline V gene has CDR1 SGHRS and CDR2 YFSETQ. The CDR3: CASSLTLRSAGGRQETQYF. The CDR3 coding sequence is TGCGCCAGCAGCCTCACCCTTCGCTCAGCGGGGGGGCGGCAAGAGACCCAGTACTTC.